The sequence of this T cell receptor (beta chain) was determined in a study of blood T cells in healthy people across ages. With a J-beta primer mix and a sample-barcoded 5' primer, a second PCR ran about 7 to 12 cycles. TCRdb re-called the 5' RACE reads with MiXCR, one entry per CDR3 protein. In the table there are over 700,000 distinct CDR3 sequences, roughly 25% of which are singletons. Trimming removed 4 bases at V and 0 bases at J, with 9 bases between. Germline lookup yields CDR1 MNHNY and CDR2 SVGAGI (reference sequence). There are 14 residues in the CDR3. These records were also assigned to another study, of T cells of mothers and their children. That work contributes: The study sampled a few healthy Caucasian mothers and their six children.

The chain couples TRBV6-6 to TRBJ1-2; no clear D gene. The sequence derives from a boy aged 5 to 17 in good health. Sample: blood. CDR3 bases: TGTGCCAGCAGTTTACTCGGGACTAACTATGGCTACACCTTC. Translated: CASSLLGTNYGYTF.